The 2 T cell receptor beta chains listed next were all sequenced from one sample in a study of blood T cell repertoires in COVID-19. Produced via immunoSEQ multiplex PCR; TCRdb's table is partial and in-frame only. The table lists around 360,000 clones, more than 75% of them singletons, with under 11% in the top ten. The source material was peripheral blood. The source of these receptors is a woman younger than 45 with COVID-19, enrolled during active disease.

The gene calls are TRBV9 and TRBJ2-2; possible D gene TRBD2, 6 bases. This CDR3 has 15 residues. Germline loops: CDR1 SGDLS, CDR2 YYNGEE. The V gene lost 4 bases and the J gene lost 0 bases, with 10 bases spanning the gap. The CDR3 DNA is TGTGCCAGCAGCAGATGGGGGGCGAACACCGGGGAGCTGTTTTTT. Protein: CASSRWGANTGELFF.

This chain connects TRBV24-1 to TRBJ1-5; D is unclear. The V and J ends lost 2 bases and 3 bases respectively, with 4 bases between them. Germline V gives CDR1 KGHDR, CDR2 SFDVKD. CDR3 length: 13 amino acids. The CDR3 coding sequence is TGTGCCACCAGTGATTATAACAATCAGCCCCAGCATTTT. It encodes CATSDYNNQPQHF.